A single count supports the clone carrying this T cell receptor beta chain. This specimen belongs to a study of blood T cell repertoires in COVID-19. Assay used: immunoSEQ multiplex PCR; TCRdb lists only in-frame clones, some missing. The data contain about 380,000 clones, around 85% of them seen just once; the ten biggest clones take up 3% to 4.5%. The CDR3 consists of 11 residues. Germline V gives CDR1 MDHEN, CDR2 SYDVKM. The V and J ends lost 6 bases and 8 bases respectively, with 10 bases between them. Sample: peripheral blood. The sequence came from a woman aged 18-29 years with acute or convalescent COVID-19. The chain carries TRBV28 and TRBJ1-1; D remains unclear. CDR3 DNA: TGTGCCAGCAGCCCCATGAGAGAAGCTTTCTTT. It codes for CASSPMREAFF. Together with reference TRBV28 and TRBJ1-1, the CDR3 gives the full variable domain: DVKVTQSSRYLVKRTGEKVFLECVQDMDHENMFWYRQDPGLGLRLIYFSYDVKMKEKGDIPEGYSVSREKKERFSLILESASTNQTSMYLCASSPMREAFFGQGTRLTVV.